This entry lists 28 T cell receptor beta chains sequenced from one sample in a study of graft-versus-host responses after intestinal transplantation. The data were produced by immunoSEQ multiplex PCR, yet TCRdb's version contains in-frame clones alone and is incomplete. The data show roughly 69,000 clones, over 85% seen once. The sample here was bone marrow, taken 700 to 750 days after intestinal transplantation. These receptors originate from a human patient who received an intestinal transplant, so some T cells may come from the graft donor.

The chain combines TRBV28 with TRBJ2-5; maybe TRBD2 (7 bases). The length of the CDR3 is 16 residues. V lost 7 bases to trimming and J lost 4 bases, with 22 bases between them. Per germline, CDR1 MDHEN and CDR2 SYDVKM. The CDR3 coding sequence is TGTGCCAGCAAGCCCATACGGGGGGCGGCCCGAGAGACCCAGTACTTC. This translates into CASKPIRGAARETQYF.

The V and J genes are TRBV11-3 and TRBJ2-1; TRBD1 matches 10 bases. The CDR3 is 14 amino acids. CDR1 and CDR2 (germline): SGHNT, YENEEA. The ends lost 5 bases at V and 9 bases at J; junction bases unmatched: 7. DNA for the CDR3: TGTGCCAGCAGCCCAGGACAGGGGGGGGGTGAGCAGTTCTTC. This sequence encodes CASSPGQGGGEQFF. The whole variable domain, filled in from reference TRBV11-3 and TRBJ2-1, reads EAGVVQSPRYKIIEKKQPVAFWCNPISGHNTLYWYLQNLGQGPELLIRYENEEAVDDSQLPKDRFSAERLKGVDSTLKIQPAELGDSAVYLCASSPGQGGGEQFFGPGTRLTVL.

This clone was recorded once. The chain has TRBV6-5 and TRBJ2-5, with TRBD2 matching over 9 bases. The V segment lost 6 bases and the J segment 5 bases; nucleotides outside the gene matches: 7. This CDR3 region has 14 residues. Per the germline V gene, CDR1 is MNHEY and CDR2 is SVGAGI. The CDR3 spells CASSNSGSGETQYF. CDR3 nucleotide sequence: TGTGCCAGCAGCAATAGCGGGAGCGGGGAGACCCAGTACTTC.

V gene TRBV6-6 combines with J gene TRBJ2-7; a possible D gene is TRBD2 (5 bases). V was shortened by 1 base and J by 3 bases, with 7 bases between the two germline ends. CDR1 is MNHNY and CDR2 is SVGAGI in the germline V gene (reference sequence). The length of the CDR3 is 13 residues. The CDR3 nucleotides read TGTGCCAGCAGTTACTTTCGGGGCTACGAGCAGTACTTC. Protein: CASSYFRGYEQYF.

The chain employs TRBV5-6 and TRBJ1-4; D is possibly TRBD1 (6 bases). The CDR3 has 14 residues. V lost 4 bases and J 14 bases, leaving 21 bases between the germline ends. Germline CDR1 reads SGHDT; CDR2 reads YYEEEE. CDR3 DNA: TGTGCCAGCAGCGCCGTCCCGGGGGCTGCTATCCTGTTTTTT. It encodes CASSAVPGAAILFF.

This CDR3 reads CASSLEGISTDTQYF. CDR3 nucleotides: TGTGCCAGCAGCTTAGAGGGAATCAGCACAGATACGCAGTATTTT. The genes are TRBV13 and TRBJ2-3; D not certain. V was pared by 1 base and J by 0 bases, with 8 bases between. CDR1 and CDR2 (germline): PRHDT, FYEKMQ (reference sequence). The CDR3 totals 15 residues.

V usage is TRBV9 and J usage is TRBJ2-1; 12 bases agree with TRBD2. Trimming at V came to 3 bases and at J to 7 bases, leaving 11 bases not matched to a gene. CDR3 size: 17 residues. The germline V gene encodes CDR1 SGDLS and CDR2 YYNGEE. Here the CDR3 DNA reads TGTGCCAGCAGCGAAACATCTAGCGGGAGGGCCCTAAATGAGCAGTTCTTC. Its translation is CASSETSSGRALNEQFF.

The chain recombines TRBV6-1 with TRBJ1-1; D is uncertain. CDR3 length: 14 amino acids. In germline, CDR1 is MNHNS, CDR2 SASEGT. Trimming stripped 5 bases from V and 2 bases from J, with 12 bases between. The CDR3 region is CASSLREPNTEAFF. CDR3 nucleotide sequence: TGTGCCAGCAGTCTCCGGGAGCCCAACACTGAAGCTTTCTTT.

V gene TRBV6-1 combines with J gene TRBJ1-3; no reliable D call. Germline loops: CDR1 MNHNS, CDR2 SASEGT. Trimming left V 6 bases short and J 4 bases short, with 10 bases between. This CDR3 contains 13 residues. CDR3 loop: CASSASGGNTIYF. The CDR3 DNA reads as TGTGCCAGCAGCGCCTCCGGGGGAAACACCATATATTTT.

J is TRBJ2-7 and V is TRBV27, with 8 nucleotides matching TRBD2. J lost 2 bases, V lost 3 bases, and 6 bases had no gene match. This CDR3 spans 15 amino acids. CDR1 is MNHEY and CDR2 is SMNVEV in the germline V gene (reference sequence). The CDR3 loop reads CASSFGTSGPYEQYF. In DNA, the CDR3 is TGTGCCAGCAGTTTTGGCACTAGCGGACCCTACGAGCAGTACTTC.

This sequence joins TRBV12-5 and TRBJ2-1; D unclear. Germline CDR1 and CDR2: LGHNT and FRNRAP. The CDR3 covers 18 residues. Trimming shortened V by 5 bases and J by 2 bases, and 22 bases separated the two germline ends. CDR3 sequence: CASGLKLLLGEAYNEQFF. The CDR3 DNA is TGTGCTAGTGGTCTAAAGCTCCTTCTTGGGGAAGCCTACAATGAGCAGTTCTTC.

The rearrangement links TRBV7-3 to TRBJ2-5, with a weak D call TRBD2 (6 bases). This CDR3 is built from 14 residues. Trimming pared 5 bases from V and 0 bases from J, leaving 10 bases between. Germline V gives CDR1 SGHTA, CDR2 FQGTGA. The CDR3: CASSRTGDQETQYF. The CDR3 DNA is TGTGCCAGCAGCCGAACGGGAGACCAAGAGACCCAGTACTTC.

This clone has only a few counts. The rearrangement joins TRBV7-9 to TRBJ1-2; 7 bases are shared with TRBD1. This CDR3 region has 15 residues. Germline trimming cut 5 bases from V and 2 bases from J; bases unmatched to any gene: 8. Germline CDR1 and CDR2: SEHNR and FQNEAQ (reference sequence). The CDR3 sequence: CASSDWTGGNYGYTF. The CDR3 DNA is TGTGCCAGCAGCGACTGGACAGGTGGGAACTATGGCTACACCTTC.

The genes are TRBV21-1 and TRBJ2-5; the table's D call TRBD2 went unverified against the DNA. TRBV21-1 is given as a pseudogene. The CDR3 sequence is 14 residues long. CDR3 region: CASSKEGEEETQYF. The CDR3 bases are TGTGCCAGCAGCAAGGAGGGAGAGGAAGAGACCCAGTACTTC.

The CDR3 DNA reads TGTGCCAGCAGCCCTACATCGGGTGGGAGGCTCTCCTACAATGAGCAGTTCTTC. Encoded protein: CASSPTSGGRLSYNEQFF. The chain links TRBV7-9 to TRBJ2-1, with D tentatively TRBD2 (6 bases). V was trimmed by 5 bases and J by 0 bases, leaving 20 bases between them. CDR1 and CDR2 from the germline V gene are SEHNR and FQNEAQ (reference sequence). The CDR3 length is 18 residues.

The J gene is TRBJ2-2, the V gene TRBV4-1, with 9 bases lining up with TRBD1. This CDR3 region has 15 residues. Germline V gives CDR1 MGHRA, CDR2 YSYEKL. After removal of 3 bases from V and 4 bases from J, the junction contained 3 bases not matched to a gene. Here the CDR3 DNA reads TGCGCCAGCAGCCAGCCGGGACAGGGCACCGGGGAGCTGTTTTTT. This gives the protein CASSQPGQGTGELFF.

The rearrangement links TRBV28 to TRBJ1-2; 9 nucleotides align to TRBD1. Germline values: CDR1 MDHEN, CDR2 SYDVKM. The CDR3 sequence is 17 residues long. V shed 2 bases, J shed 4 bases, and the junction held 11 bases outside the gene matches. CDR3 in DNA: TGTGCCAGCAGTTTAAGGGTCTCCGGGACAGGGATCTATGGCTACACCTTC. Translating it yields CASSLRVSGTGIYGYTF.

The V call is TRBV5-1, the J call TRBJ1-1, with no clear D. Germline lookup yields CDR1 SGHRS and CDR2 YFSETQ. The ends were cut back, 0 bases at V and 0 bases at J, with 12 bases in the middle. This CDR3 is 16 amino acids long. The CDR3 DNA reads TGCGCCAGCAGCTTGGGACCAAGAAACATGAACACTGAAGCTTTCTTT. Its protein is CASSLGPRNMNTEAFF. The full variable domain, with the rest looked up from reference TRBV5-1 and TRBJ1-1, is KAGVTQTPRYLIKTRGQQVTLSCSPISGHRSVSWYQQTPGQGLQFLFEYFSETQRNKGNFPGRFSGRQFSNSRSEMNVSTLELGDSALYLCASSLGPRNMNTEAFFGQGTRLTVV.

The CDR3 spells CASSAREFSYEQYF. The CDR3 DNA reads as TGTGCCAGCAGCGCCCGAGAATTCTCCTACGAGCAGTACTTC. The chain joins TRBV9 to TRBJ2-5; the D is unclear. Gene TRBJ2-7 matches the end of the DNA better, so the J call may be wrong. The CDR3 totals 14 residues. Germline CDR1 reads SGDLS; CDR2 reads YYNGEE.

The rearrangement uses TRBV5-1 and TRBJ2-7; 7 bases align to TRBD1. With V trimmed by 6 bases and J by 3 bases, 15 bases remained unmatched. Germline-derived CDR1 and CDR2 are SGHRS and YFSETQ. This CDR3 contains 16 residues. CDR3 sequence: CASTPLGLQGNYEQYF. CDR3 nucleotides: TGCGCCAGCACCCCGTTGGGATTACAGGGGAACTACGAGCAGTACTTC. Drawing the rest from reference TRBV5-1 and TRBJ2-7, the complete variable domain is KAGVTQTPRYLIKTRGQQVTLSCSPISGHRSVSWYQQTPGQGLQFLFEYFSETQRNKGNFPGRFSGRQFSNSRSEMNVSTLELGDSALYLCASTPLGLQGNYEQYFGPGTRLTVT.

The CDR3, as DNA: TGCAGCGTTGATTGGACAGGTCGCGAGCAGTACTTC. Encoded protein: CSVDWTGREQYF. The V gene is TRBV29-1, the J gene TRBJ2-7; TRBD1 matches at 7 bases. The CDR3 sequence is 12 residues long. With 3 bases clipped from V and 6 bases from J, the junction kept 5 bases outside the gene matches. Germline CDR1 and CDR2: SQVTM and ANQGSEA.

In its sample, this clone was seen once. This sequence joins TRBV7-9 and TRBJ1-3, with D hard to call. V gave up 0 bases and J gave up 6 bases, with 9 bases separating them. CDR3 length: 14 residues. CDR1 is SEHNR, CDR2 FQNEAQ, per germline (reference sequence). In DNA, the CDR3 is TGTGCCAGCAGCTTAGCGGACGGCCAAAACACCATATATTTT. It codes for CASSLADGQNTIYF.

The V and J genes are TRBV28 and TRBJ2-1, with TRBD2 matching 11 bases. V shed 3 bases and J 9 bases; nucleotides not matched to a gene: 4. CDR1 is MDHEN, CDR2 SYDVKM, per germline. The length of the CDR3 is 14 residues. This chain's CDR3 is CASSFVGLAAEQFF. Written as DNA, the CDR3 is TGTGCCAGCAGTTTTGTGGGACTAGCGGCTGAGCAGTTCTTC.

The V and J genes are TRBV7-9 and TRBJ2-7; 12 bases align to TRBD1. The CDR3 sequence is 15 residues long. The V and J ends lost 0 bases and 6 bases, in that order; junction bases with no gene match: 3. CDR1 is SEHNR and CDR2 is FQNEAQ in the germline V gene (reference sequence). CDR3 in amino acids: CASSLAGTGGSEQYF. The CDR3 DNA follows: TGTGCCAGCAGCTTAGCCGGGACAGGGGGCTCCGAGCAGTACTTC.

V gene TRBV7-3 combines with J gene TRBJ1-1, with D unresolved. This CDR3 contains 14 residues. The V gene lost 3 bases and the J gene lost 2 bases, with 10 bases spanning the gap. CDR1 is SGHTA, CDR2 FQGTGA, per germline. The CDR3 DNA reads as TGTGCCAGCAGCTTGGACTCAGGAAACACTGAAGCTTTCTTT. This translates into CASSLDSGNTEAFF.

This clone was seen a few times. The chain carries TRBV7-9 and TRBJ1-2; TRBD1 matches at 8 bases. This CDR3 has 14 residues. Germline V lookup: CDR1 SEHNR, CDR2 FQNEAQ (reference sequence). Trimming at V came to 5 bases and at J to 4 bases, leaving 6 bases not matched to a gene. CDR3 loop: CASSPVTGGYGYTF. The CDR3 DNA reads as TGTGCCAGCAGCCCCGTCACAGGGGGCTATGGCTACACCTTC.

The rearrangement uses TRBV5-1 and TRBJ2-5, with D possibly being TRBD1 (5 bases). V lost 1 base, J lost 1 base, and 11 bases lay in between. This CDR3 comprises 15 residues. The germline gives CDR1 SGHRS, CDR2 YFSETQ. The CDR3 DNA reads TGCGCCAGCAGCTTGTTGTGGGGCCCCCAAGAGACCCAGTACTTC. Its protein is CASSLLWGPQETQYF.

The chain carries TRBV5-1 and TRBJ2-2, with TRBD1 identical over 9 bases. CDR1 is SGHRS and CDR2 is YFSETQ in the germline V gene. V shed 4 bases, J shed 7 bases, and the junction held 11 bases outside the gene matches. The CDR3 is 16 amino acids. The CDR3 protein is CASSPEGQGVIGELFF. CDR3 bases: TGCGCCAGCAGCCCCGAGGGACAGGGAGTTATCGGGGAGCTGTTTTTT.